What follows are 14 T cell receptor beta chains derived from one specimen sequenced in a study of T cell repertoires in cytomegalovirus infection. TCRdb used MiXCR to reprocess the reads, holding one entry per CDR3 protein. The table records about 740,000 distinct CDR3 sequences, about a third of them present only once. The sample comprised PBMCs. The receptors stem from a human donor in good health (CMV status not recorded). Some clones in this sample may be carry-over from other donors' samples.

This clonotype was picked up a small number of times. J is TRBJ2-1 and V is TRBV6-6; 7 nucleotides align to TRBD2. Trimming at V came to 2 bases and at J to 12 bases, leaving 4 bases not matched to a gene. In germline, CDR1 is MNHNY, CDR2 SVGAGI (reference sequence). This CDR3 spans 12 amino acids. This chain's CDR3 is CASSYEREGQFF. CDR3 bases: TGTGCCAGCAGTTACGAGCGGGAAGGGCAGTTCTTC.

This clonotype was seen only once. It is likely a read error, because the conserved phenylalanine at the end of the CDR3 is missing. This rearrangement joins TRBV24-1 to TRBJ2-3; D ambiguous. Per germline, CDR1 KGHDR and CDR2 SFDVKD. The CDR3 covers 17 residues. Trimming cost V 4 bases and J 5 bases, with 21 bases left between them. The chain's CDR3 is CATSDGLEVDGRDTQYS. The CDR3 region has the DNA TGTGCCACCAGTGACGGCCTTGAGGTTGATGGACGAGATACGCAGTATTCT.

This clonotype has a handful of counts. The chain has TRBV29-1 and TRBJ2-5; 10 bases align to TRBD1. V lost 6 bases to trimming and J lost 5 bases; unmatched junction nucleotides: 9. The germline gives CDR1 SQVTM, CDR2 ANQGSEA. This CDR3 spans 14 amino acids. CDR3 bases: TGCAGCGTCGACGGGACAGGGGATCGGGAGACCCAGTACTTC. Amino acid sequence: CSVDGTGDRETQYF.

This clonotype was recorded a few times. The CDR3 DNA is TGTGCCAGCAGTTTGAGGGGCTCCAGGAACACTGAAGCTTTCTTT. It specifies CASSLRGSRNTEAFF. The gene calls are TRBV27 and TRBJ1-1, with a weak D call TRBD1 (5 bases). CDR1 is MNHEY, CDR2 SMNVEV, per germline (reference sequence). Trimming shortened V by 3 bases and J by 1 base, and 12 bases separated the two germline ends. CDR3 length equals 15 residues.

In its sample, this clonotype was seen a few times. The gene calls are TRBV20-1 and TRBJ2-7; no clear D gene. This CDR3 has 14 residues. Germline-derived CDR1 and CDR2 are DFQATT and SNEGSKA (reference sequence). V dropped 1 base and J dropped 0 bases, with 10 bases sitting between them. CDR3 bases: TGCAGTGCTAGAGGTCAGGCATTCTCCTACGAGCAGTACTTC. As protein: CSARGQAFSYEQYF.

The chain's CDR3 is CVSSPGGYSEAFF. The CDR3 DNA follows: TGTGTGAGCAGCCCGGGGGGCTACTCTGAAGCTTTCTTT. The V and J genes are TRBV12-3 or TRBV12-4 and TRBJ1-1; perhaps TRBD1 as D (6 bases). The CDR3 is 13 amino acids.

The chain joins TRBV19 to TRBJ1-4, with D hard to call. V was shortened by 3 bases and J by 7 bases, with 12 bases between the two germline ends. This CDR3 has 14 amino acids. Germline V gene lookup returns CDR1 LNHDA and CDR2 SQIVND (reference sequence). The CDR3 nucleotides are TGTGCCAGTAGTATTCACCAGCGGAGTGAAAAACTGTTTTTT. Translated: CASSIHQRSEKLFF.

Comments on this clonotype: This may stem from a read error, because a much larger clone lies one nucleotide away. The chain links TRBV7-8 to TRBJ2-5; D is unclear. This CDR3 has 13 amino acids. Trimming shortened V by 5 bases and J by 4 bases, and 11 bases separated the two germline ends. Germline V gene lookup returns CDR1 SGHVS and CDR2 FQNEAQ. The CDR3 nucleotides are TGTGCCAGCAGCATACTGGTACCAGAGACCCAGTACTTC. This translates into CASSILVPETQYF.

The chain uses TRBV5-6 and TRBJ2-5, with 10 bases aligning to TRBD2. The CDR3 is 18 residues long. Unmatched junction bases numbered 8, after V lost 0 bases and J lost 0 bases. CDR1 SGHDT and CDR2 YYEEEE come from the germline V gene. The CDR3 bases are TGTGCCAGCAGCTTGGGGTTCGGTAGCGGGGGGTACCAAGAGACCCAGTACTTC. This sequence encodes CASSLGFGSGGYQETQYF.

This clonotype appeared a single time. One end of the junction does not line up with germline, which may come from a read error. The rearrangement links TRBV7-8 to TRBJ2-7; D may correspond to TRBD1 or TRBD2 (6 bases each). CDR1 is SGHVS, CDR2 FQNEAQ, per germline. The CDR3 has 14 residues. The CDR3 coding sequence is TGTGCAAGCAGCTTAGATCCGGGGGCGAACGAGAAGTACTTC. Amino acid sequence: CASSLDPGANEKYF.

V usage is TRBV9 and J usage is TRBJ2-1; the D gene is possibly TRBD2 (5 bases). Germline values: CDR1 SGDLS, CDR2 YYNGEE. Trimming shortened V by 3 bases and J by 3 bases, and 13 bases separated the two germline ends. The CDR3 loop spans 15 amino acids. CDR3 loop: CASSASSARYNEQFF. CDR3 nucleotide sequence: TGTGCCAGCAGCGCAAGTAGCGCTCGCTACAATGAGCAGTTCTTC.

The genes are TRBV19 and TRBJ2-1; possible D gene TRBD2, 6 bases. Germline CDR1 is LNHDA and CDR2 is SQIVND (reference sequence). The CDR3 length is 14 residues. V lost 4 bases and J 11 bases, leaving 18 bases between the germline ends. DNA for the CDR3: TGTGCCAGTAGTACGGGGTTGGAGGGGCGGAAGCAGTTCTTC. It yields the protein CASSTGLEGRKQFF. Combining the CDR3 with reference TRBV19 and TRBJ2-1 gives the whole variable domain DGGITQSPKYLFRKEGQNVTLSCEQNLNHDAMYWYRQDPGQGLRLIYYSQIVNDFQKGDIAEGYSVSREKKESFPLTVTSAQKNPTAFYLCASSTGLEGRKQFFGPGTRLTVL.

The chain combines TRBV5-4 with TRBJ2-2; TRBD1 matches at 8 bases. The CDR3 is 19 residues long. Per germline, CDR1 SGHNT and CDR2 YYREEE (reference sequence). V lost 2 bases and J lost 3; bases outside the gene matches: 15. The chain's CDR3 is CASSFYLPSGQGYTGELFF. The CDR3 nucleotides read TGTGCCAGCAGCTTCTATTTACCGTCCGGACAGGGTTACACCGGGGAGCTGTTTTTT.

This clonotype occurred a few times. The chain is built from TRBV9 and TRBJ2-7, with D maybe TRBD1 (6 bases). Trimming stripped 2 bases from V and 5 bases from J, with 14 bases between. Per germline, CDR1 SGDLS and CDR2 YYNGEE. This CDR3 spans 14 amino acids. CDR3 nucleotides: TGTGCCAGCAGCGTCTGGGGGCGAGGGGACGAGCAGTACTTC. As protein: CASSVWGRGDEQYF.